One and the same sample provided the 15 T cell receptor beta chains below, sequenced in a study of identical twins. TCRdb processed the 5' RACE reads anew with MiXCR; each CDR3 protein has one entry. The top ten clones hold 0.25% to 0.3% of a sample with approximately 1.8 million distinct CDR3 sequences, more than 30% of them seen once. The sample was cord blood. The receptors come from a newborn girl in good health.

This clonotype appeared a few times. The chain carries TRBV7-8 and TRBJ2-3; the match to TRBD2 covers 10 bases. Germline CDR1 is SGHVS and CDR2 is FQNEAQ. This CDR3 is 17 amino acids long. V shed 1 base, J shed 5 bases, and the junction held 9 bases outside the gene matches. Written as DNA, the CDR3 is TGTGCCAGCAGCTTAGGATCAGCGGGGGGGCGTGGAGATACGCAGTATTTT. Amino acid sequence: CASSLGSAGGRGDTQYF.

This clonotype came up a few times. The V and J genes are TRBV12-3 or TRBV12-4 and TRBJ1-1; D gene unclear. The V end was cut by 3 bases, the J end by 0 bases, with 8 bases between. CDR3 length equals 14 residues. In DNA form, the CDR3 reads TGTGCCAGCAGTTTTCGGCACTTGAACACTGAAGCTTTCTTT. It yields the protein CASSFRHLNTEAFF.

This clonotype was found many times. The chain employs TRBV10-3 and TRBJ2-5; either TRBD1 or TRBD2 may fit D (5 bases each). This CDR3 is 14 amino acids long. Germline lookup yields CDR1 ENHRY and CDR2 SYGVKD. V lost 0 bases to trimming and J lost 4 bases, with 9 bases between them. The CDR3 DNA is TGTGCCATCAGTGAGTCGGGGGTACGAGAGACCCAGTACTTC. It specifies CAISESGVRETQYF.

In its sample, this clonotype was seen a few times. The gene calls are TRBV4-2 and TRBJ2-3; either TRBD1 or TRBD2 may fit D (5 bases each). This CDR3 is built from 15 residues. The V end lost 4 bases, the J end lost 4 bases, and 15 bases lay between the germline ends. The germline gives CDR1 LGHNA, CDR2 YNFKEQ. The CDR3 reads CASSPSDRDADTQYF. The CDR3 DNA reads TGTGCCAGCAGCCCTTCCGACCGGGACGCAGATACGCAGTATTTT.

This clonotype showed up just a few times. The chain is built from TRBV2 and TRBJ2-7; D is possibly TRBD2 (5 bases). Germline values: CDR1 SNHLY, CDR2 FYNNEI. The V and J ends lost 2 bases and 4 bases respectively, with 21 bases between them. The CDR3 is 17 residues long. The CDR3 DNA is TGTGCCAGCAGTGAAAAGGGTGCATGGACTCCGATTTACGAGCAGTACTTC. This gives the protein CASSEKGAWTPIYEQYF.

The chain recombines TRBV4-1 with TRBJ2-3, with D perhaps assigned TRBD1 or TRBD2 (6 bases each). V lost 5 bases and J lost 0, with 21 bases in between. This CDR3 has 18 residues. CDR1 and CDR2 from the germline V gene are MGHRA and YSYEKL. The CDR3 is CASSFIGGPKLSTDTQYF. The CDR3 DNA is TGCGCCAGCAGCTTCATCGGGGGCCCTAAACTAAGCACAGATACGCAGTATTTT.

The gene calls are TRBV5-1 and TRBJ2-7; either TRBD1 or TRBD2 may fit D (5 bases each). Germline V gene data show CDR1 as SGHRS and CDR2 as YFSETQ. Deletions cut 5 bases from V and 0 bases from J, with 15 bases between. This CDR3 has 15 amino acids. The CDR3 DNA sequence: TGCGCCAGCAGACCCGGGACGGCAAGCTCCTACGAGCAGTACTTC. Translated: CASRPGTASSYEQYF.

This clonotype was observed a single time. The V and J genes are TRBV28 and TRBJ2-4; 7 bases agree with TRBD1. Germline CDR1 reads MDHEN; CDR2 reads SYDVKM. Losses at the gene ends were 1 base for V and 1 base for J; bases not matched to a gene: 10. The length of the CDR3 is 18 residues. CDR3 sequence (DNA): TGTGCCAGCAGTTTATTGGTTAGGGGGCACACGGCCAAAAACATTCAGTACTTC. Translated: CASSLLVRGHTAKNIQYF.

The chain uses TRBV27 and TRBJ2-1; TRBD2 matches 10 bases. V shed 1 base, J shed 7 bases, and the junction held 10 bases outside the gene matches. Looked up from germline, CDR1 is MNHEY and CDR2 is SMNVEV (reference sequence). The CDR3 loop spans 17 amino acids. CDR3 sequence (DNA): TGTGCCAGCAGTTTATGGGCTAGCGGGAGAATAATAAATGAGCAGTTCTTC. Amino acid sequence: CASSLWASGRIINEQFF.

The chain employs TRBV20-1 and TRBJ2-3; TRBD2 matches 9 bases. There are 16 residues in the CDR3. Losses at the gene ends were 2 bases for V and 1 base for J; bases not matched to a gene: 7. Germline CDR1 is DFQATT and CDR2 is SNEGSKA (reference sequence). The CDR3: CSARSSSGIGTDTQYF. Here the CDR3 DNA reads TGCAGTGCTAGATCGTCTAGCGGGATAGGCACAGATACGCAGTATTTT.

This rearrangement joins TRBV24-1 to TRBJ2-3; D is ambiguous. Germline CDR1 reads KGHDR; CDR2 reads SFDVKD. Deletions cut 7 bases from V and 0 bases from J, with 13 bases between. The CDR3 runs to 15 residues. This CDR3 is CATSPSGPSTDTQYF. The CDR3 DNA follows: TGTGCCACCAGCCCCTCTGGGCCAAGCACAGATACGCAGTATTTT.

The V and J genes are TRBV5-1 and TRBJ2-1, with 14 positions matching TRBD2. V lost 2 bases, J lost 13 bases, and 8 bases stayed unmatched. Germline-derived CDR1 and CDR2 are SGHRS and YFSETQ. This CDR3 has 15 residues. The CDR3 loop reads CASSFGTSGRETQFF. The CDR3 coding sequence is TGCGCCAGCAGCTTTGGGACTAGCGGGAGAGAGACCCAGTTCTTC.

This clonotype has a handful of counts. This sequence joins TRBV18 and TRBJ2-1; D might be TRBD1 (6 bases). Germline values: CDR1 KGHSH, CDR2 LQKENI. This CDR3 spans 15 amino acids. V lost 3 bases and J 1 base, leaving 10 bases between the germline ends. The CDR3, as DNA: TGTGCCAGCTCACCCGGACAGATTTCCTACAATGAGCAGTTCTTC. This sequence encodes CASSPGQISYNEQFF.

The table lists this clonotype with a few counts. This chain links TRBV28 with TRBJ2-7; TRBD1 matches 8 bases. The CDR3 consists of 16 residues. Germline loops: CDR1 MDHEN, CDR2 SYDVKM. J lost 3 bases, V lost 5 bases, and 12 bases had no gene match. CDR3 sequence (DNA): TGTGCCAGCAGTCCTATTGGTCTAGGACAGGGCTACGAGCAGTACTTC. It specifies CASSPIGLGQGYEQYF.

This clonotype was detected only a few times. This chain uses TRBV5-1 with TRBJ1-2, with D perhaps matching TRBD1 (5 bases). The CDR3 runs 15 residues. Trimming removed 0 bases from V and 7 bases from J, with 16 bases in between. CDR1 and CDR2 (germline): SGHRS, YFSETQ. CDR3 in DNA: TGCGCCAGCAGCTTGGCGACAGCCTTTGATTTTGGCTACACCTTC. It encodes CASSLATAFDFGYTF.